This T cell receptor (beta chain) was found in a study of T cell responses to AZD1222 COVID-19 vaccine. Using immunoSEQ multiplex PCR, the repertoire was profiled, and TCRdb retains in-frame clones only, with some absent. The data contain about 150,000 clones, 75% to 95% of them singletons. V shed 0 bases and J 4 bases; nucleotides not matched to a gene: 5. This CDR3 has 16 amino acids. The germline V gene encodes CDR1 SGHRS and CDR2 YFSETQ. The material was peripheral blood, obtained on day 0 of MenACWY control vaccination. The origin of this receptor is an adult in good health. The genes are TRBV5-1 and TRBJ1-3, with 9 positions matching TRBD1. The CDR3 reads CASSLVGTGYGNTIYF. In nucleotides, the CDR3 is TGCGCCAGCAGCTTGGTCGGGACAGGGTACGGAAACACCATATATTTT.